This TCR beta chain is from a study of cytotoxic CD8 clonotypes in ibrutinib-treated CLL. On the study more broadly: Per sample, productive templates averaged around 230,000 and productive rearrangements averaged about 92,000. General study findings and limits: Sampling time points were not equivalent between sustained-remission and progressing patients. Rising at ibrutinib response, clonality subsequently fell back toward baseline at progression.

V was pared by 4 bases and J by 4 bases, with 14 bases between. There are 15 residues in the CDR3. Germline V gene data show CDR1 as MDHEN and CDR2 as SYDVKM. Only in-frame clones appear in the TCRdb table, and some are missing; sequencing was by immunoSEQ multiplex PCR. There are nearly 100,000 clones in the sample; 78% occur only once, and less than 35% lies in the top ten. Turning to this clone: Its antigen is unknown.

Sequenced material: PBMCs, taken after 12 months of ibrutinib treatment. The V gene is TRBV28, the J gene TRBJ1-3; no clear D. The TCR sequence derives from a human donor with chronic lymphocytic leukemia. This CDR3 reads CASSSPVVGGNTIYF. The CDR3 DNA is TGTGCCAGCAGTTCCCCCGTGGTGGGAGGAAACACCATATATTTT.